This is a list of T cell receptor beta chains from one sample in a study of graft-versus-host responses after intestinal transplantation. Assay: immunoSEQ multiplex PCR; the TCRdb copy retains only in-frame clones and omits some. The data show 5,500 to 6,500 clones, approximately 31% seen once. The source material was alloreactive CD8+ T cells from a mixed lymphocyte reaction culture, sampled before intestinal transplant. The receptors here all came from a human patient who received an intestinal transplant. CDR3s include the opening cysteine and the closing phenylalanine or tryptophan. Each record gives: CDR3 protein, V gene.

CDR3: CASSHPRGRPDYNEQFF
V: TRBV7-9

CDR3: CASYLGGDLYEQYF
V: TRBV5-1

CDR3: CTSSHLATKNIQYF
V: TRBV1

CDR3: CASSQEGGLAVYEQYF
V: TRBV4-2

CDR3: CASSSTGPHSYEQYF
V: TRBV6-5

CDR3: CASSTGFSSYNEQFF
V: TRBV5-1

CDR3: CASRVKTGRQETQYF
V: TRBV2

CDR3: CASSETQDRFSYEQYF
V: TRBV2

CDR3: CASSYRTSANTGELFF
V: TRBV5-1

CDR3: CSVEDWDIAPQETQYF
V: TRBV29-1

CDR3: CASSLSVSTRITDTQYF
V: TRBV5-6

CDR3: CASSSAGASYNEQFF
V: TRBV13

CDR3: CASSVDSIRGRASGYTF
V: TRBV9

CDR3: CSVGSPYLAFF
V: TRBV20-1

CDR3: CASRRRNEKLFF
V: TRBV5-1

CDR3: CASSYGGNEQFF
V: TRBV6-6

CDR3: CASSLPSGETQYF
V: TRBV7-8

CDR3: CASSLVFGQGAGTGELFF
V: TRBV11-2

CDR3: CASSIRAGQPQHF
V: TRBV19

CDR3: CASREGTGRTDTEAFF
V: TRBV7-9

CDR3: CASSEWVGGKNSPLHF
V: TRBV2

CDR3: CASRDSYEQYF
V: TRBV2

CDR3: CASSQVTGGRQETQYF
V: TRBV5-6

CDR3: CATTSASGDYNEQFF
V: TRBV2

CDR3: CATQLEGRGEQFF
V: TRBV4-1

CDR3: CASSGDPRQGFDEQYF
V: TRBV5-6

CDR3: CASSPFSGSYNEQFF
V: TRBV4-1

CDR3: CATSGSRSRRELFF
V: TRBV10-3

CDR3: CASSESGQPNEQFF
V: TRBV10-1

CDR3: CASSLGRAGGVDEQFF
V: TRBV5-5

CDR3: CASSVGQGGYEQYF
V: TRBV7-3

CDR3: CASSLVREMADYTF
V: TRBV28

CDR3: CASSVGQLMNTEAFF
V: TRBV9

CDR3: CASSENRISYEQYF
V: TRBV6-1

CDR3: CASSWDRVGNTIYF
V: TRBV11-2

CDR3: CASSPRLGVAGGPMDEQFF
V: TRBV9

CDR3: CASSLFNRGTSGYNEQFF
V: TRBV7-6

CDR3: CASSQPTGFQNTIYF
V: TRBV4-1

CDR3: CASKPPQGDYGYTF
V: TRBV6-5

CDR3: CASSQGPNTEAFF
V: TRBV4-1

CDR3: CASSPGRVAGYTF
V: TRBV5-6

CDR3: CASSFQGPRGEAFF
V: TRBV27

CDR3: CASSQVVNYGYTF
V: TRBV4-1

CDR3: CASSLSKGLGGNEQFF
V: TRBV27

CDR3: CASSLAGGFF
V: TRBV7-9

CDR3: CASSFSAGGPYEQFF
V: TRBV7-2

CDR3: CARSFGMTGGVFGHSNQPQHF
V: TRBV5-3

CDR3: CAISESMLAGGPCEQYF
V: TRBV10-3

CDR3: CASSLLGKGARSTPRRLYGYTF
V: TRBV27

CDR3: CASSYSNGGPEAFF
V: TRBV6-5

CDR3: CASKQGTGATEAFF
V: TRBV6-1

CDR3: CASSLAGATEAFF
V: TRBV7-6

CDR3: CASSLWAGTGELFF
V: TRBV7-8

CDR3: CASSDSPRGDTQYF
V: TRBV6-5

CDR3: CASSQDSDSSYGGQYF
V: TRBV4-1

CDR3: CASSFGGNYGYTF
V: TRBV27

CDR3: CASSQDGAGGSTGELFF
V: TRBV14

CDR3: CASTQGFPFTDTQYF
V: TRBV6-1

CDR3: CASSAGPYSNQPQHF
V: TRBV4-1

CDR3: CASSPSPGLALNEQFF
V: TRBV7-6